The 10 T cell receptor beta chains below come from one sample, sequenced in a study of spatial heterogeneity in lung cancer. Specified time point: sample taken at primary tumor resection. The input material, whole RNA from tumor, nontumor lung or frozen PBMC, was sequenced unsorted. TCRdb analysed the 5' RACE reads with MiXCR anew, one entry per CDR3 protein. The repertoire holds 9,500 to 12,000 distinct CDR3 sequences, with roughly 6.3% as singletons. This material consisted of PBMCs, taken at surgery. The receptors originated from a male donor with early-stage non-small cell lung cancer.

This clonotype came up many times. This beta chain slipped into a library made for alpha chains as a stray read, so its size is not meaningful. V usage is TRBV7-9 and J usage is TRBJ1-1; no clear D gene. The CDR3 sequence is 13 residues long. The V gene's germline CDR1 is SEHNR and CDR2 FQNEAQ (reference sequence). Trimming shortened V by 7 bases and J by 5 bases, and 14 bases separated the two germline ends. CDR3 region: CASIIYQSTEAFF. The CDR3 DNA reads TGTGCCAGCATCATTTATCAGAGTACTGAAGCTTTCTTT.

As for this clonotype: Because the library targeted alpha chains, this beta chain is an off-target read whose size means little. V is TRBV6-5 and J is TRBJ2-5; D remains unclear. The germline V gene encodes CDR1 MNHEY and CDR2 SVGAGI. The CDR3 extends over 15 amino acids. Trimming removed 5 bases from V and 10 bases from J, with 23 bases in between. CDR3 protein: CASSEPWARRDGQYF. CDR3 nucleotides: TGTGCCAGCAGTGAGCCGTGGGCTCGAAGAGATGGCCAGTACTTC.

By share of the sample, this clonotype is medium-sized. For a library built for alpha chains, this beta chain is a stray read; little rests on its size. This chain connects TRBV6-4 to TRBJ2-3; D is uncertain. The V and J ends lost 2 bases and 2 bases respectively, with 5 bases between them. Germline CDR1 MRHNA, CDR2 SNTAGT. This CDR3 has 13 residues. The CDR3 sequence is CASSDKTTDTQYF. Here the CDR3 DNA reads TGTGCCAGCAGTGACAAGACCACAGATACGCAGTATTTT.

This clonotype qualifies as medium-sized. As an off-target read in a library built for alpha chains, this beta chain has a frequency of little significance. V gene TRBV27 combines with J gene TRBJ2-5; unclear D gene. The CDR3 contains 13 residues. CDR1 is MNHEY, CDR2 SMNVEV, per germline (reference sequence). The V and J ends lost 3 bases and 2 bases respectively, with 7 bases between them. In DNA form, the CDR3 reads TGTGCCAGCAGTTTGAGGCGGCAAGAGACCCAGTACTTC. Its protein product is CASSLRRQETQYF.

The table lists this clonotype with many counts. Within a library made for alpha chains, this beta chain is off target, and its count is uninformative. The V gene is TRBV7-2, the J gene TRBJ2-3, with D possibly called TRBD1 or TRBD2 (5 bases each). The V end lost 1 base, the J end lost 3 bases, and 20 bases lay between the germline ends. The CDR3 extends over 18 amino acids. Germline assignment: CDR1 SGHTA and CDR2 FQGNSA. The DNA for the CDR3 is TGTGCCAGCAGCTTAGAGGGAAGGGGCCGGGGTAGGACAGATACGCAGTATTTT. This codes for CASSLEGRGRGRTDTQYF.

This clonotype was seen a few times. In a library made to pick up alpha chains, this beta chain is a stray read with a size that means little. The chain employs TRBV5-1 and TRBJ2-1, with a weak D call TRBD1 (6 bases). With 2 bases removed from V and 5 bases from J, the gap between germline ends came to 11 bases. The germline V gene encodes CDR1 SGHRS and CDR2 YFSETQ. This CDR3 has 14 amino acids. The CDR3 here is CASSFQGPDNEQFF. In DNA form, the CDR3 reads TGCGCCAGCAGCTTTCAGGGGCCAGACAATGAGCAGTTCTTC.

This clonotype was counted ten times or more. This beta chain is a stray read from a library made for alpha chains; its abundance is not meaningful. The V and J genes are TRBV4-1 and TRBJ2-3, with 9 bases that match TRBD1. Per the germline V gene, CDR1 is MGHRA and CDR2 is YSYEKL. With 4 bases clipped from V and 2 bases from J, the junction kept 4 bases outside the gene matches. The CDR3 runs to 15 residues. The CDR3 region is CASSPTGGFTDTQYF. DNA of the CDR3: TGCGCCAGCAGCCCGACAGGGGGTTTCACAGATACGCAGTATTTT.

This clonotype was found a few times. Found in a library prepared for alpha chains, this beta chain is an off-target read, and its abundance has little meaning. The rearrangement uses TRBV12-3 or TRBV12-4 and TRBJ2-7; D might be TRBD1 (5 bases). The CDR3 length is 14 residues. V lost 3 bases and J lost 2, with 11 bases in between. In DNA form, the CDR3 reads TGTGCCAGCAGTTTCCCAGGGAATCCCTACGAGCAGTACTTC. It codes for CASSFPGNPYEQYF.

Notes on this clonotype: This beta chain is an off-target read within a library intended for alpha chains, so its frequency means little. This sequence joins TRBV15 and TRBJ2-2, with TRBD1 matching over 7 bases. CDR1 is LNHNV, CDR2 YYDKDF, per germline (reference sequence). Germline trimming cut 5 bases from V and 4 bases from J; bases unmatched to any gene: 16. The CDR3 sequence is 18 residues long. The DNA of the CDR3 is TGTGCCACCAGCGAAACCCTACCGGGACAGATTTTCACCGGGGAGCTGTTTTTT. Its protein is CATSETLPGQIFTGELFF.

This clonotype was seen ten or more times. A library prepared for alpha chains yielded this beta chain as an off-target read; its size is of little meaning. The V gene is TRBV20-1, the J gene TRBJ2-4, with D unresolved. Per the germline V gene, CDR1 is DFQATT and CDR2 is SNEGSKA (reference sequence). V dropped 6 bases and J dropped 1 base, with 16 bases sitting between them. The CDR3 covers 15 residues. This CDR3 reads CSAAASGGAKNIQYF. CDR3 DNA: TGCAGTGCCGCTGCGTCAGGTGGGGCCAAAAACATTCAGTACTTC.